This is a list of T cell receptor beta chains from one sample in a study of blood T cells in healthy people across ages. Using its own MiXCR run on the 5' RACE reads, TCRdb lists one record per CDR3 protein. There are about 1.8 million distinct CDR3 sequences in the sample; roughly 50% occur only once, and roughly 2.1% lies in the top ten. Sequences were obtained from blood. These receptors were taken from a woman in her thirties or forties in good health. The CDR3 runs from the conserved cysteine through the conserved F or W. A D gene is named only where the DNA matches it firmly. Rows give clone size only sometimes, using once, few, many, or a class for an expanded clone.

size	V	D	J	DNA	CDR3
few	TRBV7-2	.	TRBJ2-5	TGTGCCAGCAGCTTAGCGAGGGCCATTGAGACCCAGTACTTC	CASSLARAIETQYF
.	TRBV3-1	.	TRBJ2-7	TGTGCCAGCAGCCGAGGGCCCCACGAGCAGTACTTC	CASSRGPHEQYF
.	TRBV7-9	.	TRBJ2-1	TGTGCCAGCAGCCCCTCGATGGTACGGGAGCAGTTCTTC	CASSPSMVREQFF
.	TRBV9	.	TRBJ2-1	TGTGCCAGCAGCGTAGATCCCCCGGCCGGGGTAATGAATGAGCAGTTCTTC	CASSVDPPAGVMNEQFF
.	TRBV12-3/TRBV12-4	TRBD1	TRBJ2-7	TGTGCCAGCAGTTCTCGGGGGGACAGGGGCTACGAGCAGTACTTC	CASSSRGDRGYEQYF
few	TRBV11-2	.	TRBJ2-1	TGTGCCAGCAGCTTAGATTTTTCCAGGCTTGAGCAGTTCTTC	CASSLDFSRLEQFF
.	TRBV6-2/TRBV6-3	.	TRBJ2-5	TGTGCCAGCAGTAACCGGGACACCTCGTCCAGCGAGACCCAGTACTTC	CASSNRDTSSSETQYF
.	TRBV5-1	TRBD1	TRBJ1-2	TGCGCCAACAGCTTAGGACAGGAGGACTATGGCTACACCTTC	CANSLGQEDYGYTF
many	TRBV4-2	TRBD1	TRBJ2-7	TGTGCCAGCAGCTCCCAGGAAGCTGGACAGGGGTCCCACGAGCAGTACTTC	CASSSQEAGQGSHEQYF
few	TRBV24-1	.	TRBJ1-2	TGTGCCACTCGACCCGGTGGTTCTAACTATGGCTACACCTTC	CATRPGGSNYGYTF
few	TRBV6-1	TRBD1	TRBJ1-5	TGTGCCAGTAGTACCGGGACAGGTGGTCAGCCCCAGCATTTT	CASSTGTGGQPQHF
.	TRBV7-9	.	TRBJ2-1	TGTGCCAGCAGCACTTACAGGGGCCAGGGGGGTAATGAGCAGTTCTTC	CASSTYRGQGGNEQFF
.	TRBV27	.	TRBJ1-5	TGTGCCAGCAGTTTATCGAACGGCATCTATCAGCCCCAGCATTTT	CASSLSNGIYQPQHF
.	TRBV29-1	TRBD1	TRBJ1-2	TGCAGCGTAGTCGACAGGGAGGGTTACAATGGCTACACCTTC	CSVVDREGYNGYTF
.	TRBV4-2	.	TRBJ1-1	TGTGCCAGCAGCCAAGAGCGGGGGAACACTGAAGCTTTCTTT	CASSQERGNTEAFF
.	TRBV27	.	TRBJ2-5	TGTGCCAGTGGGGCACGTCAAGAGACCCAGTACTTC	CASGARQETQYF
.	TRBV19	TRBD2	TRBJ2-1	TGTGCCAGTAGTGCCCGACCTAGCGGGGAGTCCTACAATGAGCAGTTCTTC	CASSARPSGESYNEQFF
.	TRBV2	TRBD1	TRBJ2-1	TGTGCCAGCAGTGAGCTTGGGACAGGGGGGAACAATGAGCAGTTCTTC	CASSELGTGGNNEQFF
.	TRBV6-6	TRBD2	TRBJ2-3	TGTGCCTCCTGCGCGGGGGGCCGCGCTACGCAGTATTTT	CASCAGGRATQYF
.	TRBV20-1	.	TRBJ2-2	TGCAGTGCTAGAGATCTGGGACGGAGGACCCCGAACACCGGGGAGCTGTTTTTT	CSARDLGRRTPNTGELFF
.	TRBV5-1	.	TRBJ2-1	TGCGCCAGCAGCTTGGGCCCCGGACGGAACAATGAGCAGTTCTTC	CASSLGPGRNNEQFF
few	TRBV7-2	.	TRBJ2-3	TGTGCCAGCCATTATAGGACGGCCTCAGATACGCAGTATTTT	CASHYRTASDTQYF
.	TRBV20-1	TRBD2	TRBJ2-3	TGCAGTGCTACCGTCCTAGCGGGGGGCACAGATACGCAGTATTTT	CSATVLAGGTDTQYF
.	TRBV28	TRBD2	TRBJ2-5	TGTGCCAGCAGCCCGCTGCCGGGACTAACGAAAGAGACCCAGTACTTC	CASSPLPGLTKETQYF
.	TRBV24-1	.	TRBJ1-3	TGTGCCACCAGTGATTCCGGGCCGGGAAACACCATATATTTT	CATSDSGPGNTIYF
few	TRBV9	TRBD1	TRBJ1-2	TGTGCCAGCAGCCCCGAAGGACAGGGTATAGGTGGCTACACCTTC	CASSPEGQGIGGYTF
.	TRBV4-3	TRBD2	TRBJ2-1	TGCGCCAGCAGCCAAGTCCTAGCGGGGTATAATGAGCAGTTCTTC	CASSQVLAGYNEQFF
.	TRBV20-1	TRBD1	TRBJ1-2	TGCAGTGCTAGGGATCCGGGACAGGGCCTTTTTAGCTATGGCTACACCTTC	CSARDPGQGLFSYGYTF
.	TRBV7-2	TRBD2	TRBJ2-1	TGTGCCAGCAGCTCACGGACTAGCGGGGCGGGGAATGAGCAGTTCTTC	CASSSRTSGAGNEQFF
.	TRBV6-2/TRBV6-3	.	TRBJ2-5	TGTGCCAGCAGTTACCCATCTGGGGGTTGGGAGACCCAGTACTTC	CASSYPSGGWETQYF
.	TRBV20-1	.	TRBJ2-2	TGCAGTGCTGAGGGGGGGGAGAACACCGGGGAGCTGTTTTTT	CSAEGGENTGELFF
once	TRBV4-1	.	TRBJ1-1	TGCGCCAGCAGCCAAGATCGGGGATACGGCACTGAAGCTTTCTTT	CASSQDRGYGTEAFF
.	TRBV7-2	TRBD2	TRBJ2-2	TGTGCCAGCAGCTCGCGACTAGCGGGAGTGGGGACCGGGGAGCTGTTTTTT	CASSSRLAGVGTGELFF
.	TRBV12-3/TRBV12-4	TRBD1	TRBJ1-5	TGTGCCAGCAGTCCCCAGGGGGGGTCTCAGCCCCAGCATTTT	CASSPQGGSQPQHF
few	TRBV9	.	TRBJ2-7	TGTGCCAGCAGCGTAGGCAGGGTAGCGCACGAGCAGTACTTC	CASSVGRVAHEQYF
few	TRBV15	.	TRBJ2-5	TGTGCCACCAGCAGAGAGGTACCTTACCAAGAGACCCAGTACTTC	CATSREVPYQETQYF
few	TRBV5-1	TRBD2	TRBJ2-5	TGCGCCAGCAGCCTCGTGACTAGCGGGATACAAGAGACCCAGTACTTC	CASSLVTSGIQETQYF
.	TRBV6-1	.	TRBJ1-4	TGTGCCAGCGAACCCCCCAACCAGTCGTCGAATGAAAAACTGTTTTTT	CASEPPNQSSNEKLFF
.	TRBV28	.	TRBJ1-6	TGTGCCAGCAGTTTATCATTACCGGGGGTGGGGCAGCAAAATTCACCCCTCCACTTT	CASSLSLPGVGQQNSPLHF
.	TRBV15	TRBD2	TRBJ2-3	TGTACCACGGGACTACGGGATATCACAGATACGCAGTATTTT	CTTGLRDITDTQYF
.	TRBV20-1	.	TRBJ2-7	TGCAGTGCCAGGGGGGTGGCCAGGGCTAATATCATTGGGGATGAGCAGTACTTC	CSARGVARANIIGDEQYF
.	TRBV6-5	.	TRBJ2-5	TGTGCCAGCAGTTACCGGTCGGGCTTGGGGTACCAAGAGACCCAGTACTTC	CASSYRSGLGYQETQYF
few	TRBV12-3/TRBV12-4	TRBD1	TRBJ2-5	TGTGCCAGCAGTGAAACGGGACAGGGCTTCGAGACCCAGTACTTC	CASSETGQGFETQYF
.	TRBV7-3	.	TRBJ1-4	TGTGCCAGCAGCCGTCATTTTCCCAGGCGTTGGGAACTGTTTTTT	CASSRHFPRRWELFF
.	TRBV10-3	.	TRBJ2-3	TGTGCCATCAGTGCGGCGGGGAACACAGATACGCAGTATTTT	CAISAAGNTDTQYF
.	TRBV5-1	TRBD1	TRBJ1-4	TGCGCCAGCAGCTACCGGACAGGGAATAATGAAAAACTGTTTTTT	CASSYRTGNNEKLFF
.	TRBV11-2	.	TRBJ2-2	TGTGCCAGCAGCCAGATGACCGGGGAGCTGTTTTTT	CASSQMTGELFF
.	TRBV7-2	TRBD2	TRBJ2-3	TGTGCCAGCAGCTACTTAGCGGGGGTGGTAGATACGCAGTATTTT	CASSYLAGVVDTQYF
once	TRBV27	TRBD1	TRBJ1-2	TGTGCCAGCAGTTTTCGGACAGGTAGTTGGGGCTACACCTTC	CASSFRTGSWGYTF
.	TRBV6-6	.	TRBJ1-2	TGTGCCAGCAGTTATACGCTCGGGGGGAATGGCTACACCTTC	CASSYTLGGNGYTF
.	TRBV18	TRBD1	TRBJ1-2	TGTGCCAGCTCAACGACAGGGAGCTATGGCTACACCTTC	CASSTTGSYGYTF
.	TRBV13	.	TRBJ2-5	TGTGCCAGCAGCCCGTCAACCCAGAGTGAGACCCAGTACTTC	CASSPSTQSETQYF
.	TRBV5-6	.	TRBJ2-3	TGTGCCAGCAGCTTGTTCGTTCGTGACTCCACAGATACGCAGTATTTT	CASSLFVRDSTDTQYF
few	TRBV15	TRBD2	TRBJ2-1	TGTGCCACCGGGGGACTAGCGAACAATGAGCAGTTCTTC	CATGGLANNEQFF
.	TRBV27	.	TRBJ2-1	TGTGCCAGCAGTTTTGCGCCAGCCCCCTACAATGAGCAGTTCTTC	CASSFAPAPYNEQFF
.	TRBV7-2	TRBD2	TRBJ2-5	TGTGCCAGCAGCTTAATCGCTAGCGGCCAAGAGACCCAGTACTTC	CASSLIASGQETQYF
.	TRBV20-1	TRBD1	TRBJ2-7	TGCAGTGCTAGAGATCGGGGACAGGGGGCTTATAATGAGCAGTACTTC	CSARDRGQGAYNEQYF
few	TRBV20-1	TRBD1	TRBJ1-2	TGCAGTATATCAGGGACAGCTAACTATGGCTACACCTTC	CSISGTANYGYTF
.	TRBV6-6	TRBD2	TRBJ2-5	TGTGCCAGCAGTTACTCGAATAGCGGGGAGTACCAAGAGACCCAGTACTTC	CASSYSNSGEYQETQYF
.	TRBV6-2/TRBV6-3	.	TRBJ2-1	TGTGCCAGCAGGGATACAGCGATCGGCTACAATGAGCAGTTCTTC	CASRDTAIGYNEQFF